A single T cell receptor beta chain is shown here with its context. The target antigen is unknown. This sample is drawn from a study of immune cell composition in non-small cell lung cancer. Normal lung sampling was at least 3 cm from the tumour, as distant as possible. Genomic DNA came from frozen unsorted single-cell suspensions. Study conclusions and caveats: Tumour-associated clones >0.5% occurred in approximately 31% of adenocarcinomas, about 69% of squamous. Tumour TCR-beta clonality was not significantly tied to smoking pack-years.

The method was immunoSEQ multiplex PCR; TCRdb's version includes in-frame clones alone and lacks a portion of them. Here the sample spans about 4,900 clones, 55% to 80% being singletons. After removal of 3 bases from V and 2 bases from J, the junction contained 11 bases not matched to a gene. The CDR3 totals 17 residues. Germline values: CDR1 SGHDN, CDR2 FVKESK. This sequence was found in a human donor with non-small cell lung cancer. The material sequenced was non-adjacent lung tissue. The gene calls are TRBV14 and TRBJ2-5; 8 bases line up with TRBD2. The CDR3 DNA reads TGTGCCAGCAGCCAGATCGCAGGGACTAGTCTTCAAGAGACCCAGTACTTC. It specifies CASSQIAGTSLQETQYF.